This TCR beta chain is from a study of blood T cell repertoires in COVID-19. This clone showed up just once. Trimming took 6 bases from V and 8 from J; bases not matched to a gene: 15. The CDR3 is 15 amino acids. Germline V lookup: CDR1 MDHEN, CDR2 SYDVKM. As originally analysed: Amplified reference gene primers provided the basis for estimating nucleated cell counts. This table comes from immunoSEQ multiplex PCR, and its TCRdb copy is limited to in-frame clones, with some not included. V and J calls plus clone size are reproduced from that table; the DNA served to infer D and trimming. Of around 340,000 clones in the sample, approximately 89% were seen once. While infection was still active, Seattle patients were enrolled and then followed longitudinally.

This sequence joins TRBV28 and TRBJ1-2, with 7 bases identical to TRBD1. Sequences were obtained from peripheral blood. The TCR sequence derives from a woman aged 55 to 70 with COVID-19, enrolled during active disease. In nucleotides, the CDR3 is TGTGCCAGCAGCGTACCACAGGGATTAGGGGGCGGCTACACCTTC. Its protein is CASSVPQGLGGGYTF.